Below are 3 T cell receptor beta chains sequenced from a single sample in a study of T cell responses to AZD1222 COVID-19 vaccine. Assay: immunoSEQ multiplex PCR; the TCRdb copy retains only in-frame clones and omits some. Among 60,000 to 80,000 clones listed, 80% were seen once. This sample comprised peripheral blood, obtained 28 days after the second AZD1222 dose. Receptors originate from an adult who received the AZD1222 COVID-19 vaccine.

The rearrangement links TRBV5-1 to TRBJ1-2; 12 bases fit TRBD1. The CDR3 length is 14 residues. The germline gives CDR1 SGHRS, CDR2 YFSETQ. V lost 4 bases, J lost 6 bases, and 4 bases stayed unmatched. The DNA of the CDR3 is TGCGCCAGCAGCAGGGACAGGGGGCTTAATGGCTACACCTTC. Translating gives CASSRDRGLNGYTF. The full variable domain, with the rest looked up from reference TRBV5-1 and TRBJ1-2, is KAGVTQTPRYLIKTRGQQVTLSCSPISGHRSVSWYQQTPGQGLQFLFEYFSETQRNKGNFPGRFSGRQFSNSRSEMNVSTLELGDSALYLCASSRDRGLNGYTFGSGTRLTVV.

The chain couples TRBV27 to TRBJ2-7, with unresolved D. The CDR3 length is 12 residues. V was cut by 8 bases and J by 2 bases, with 10 bases left in between. The germline gives CDR1 MNHEY, CDR2 SMNVEV (reference sequence). CDR3 residues: CASWTAAYEQYF. Here the CDR3 DNA reads TGTGCCAGCTGGACCGCCGCCTACGAGCAGTACTTC.

The chain recombines TRBV28 with TRBJ1-2, with D possibly matching TRBD1 (5 bases). Trimming pared 7 bases from V and 1 base from J, leaving 13 bases between. The CDR3 has 14 residues. The germline CDR1 and CDR2 sequences are MDHEN and SYDVKM. The CDR3 nucleotides read TGTGCCAGCACCTTAGACAGTTTTAACTATGGCTACACCTTC. Protein: CASTLDSFNYGYTF.